This T cell receptor (beta chain) derives from a study of vaccination and CD4 T cells after COVID-19. This clonotype appeared a few times. No antigen is known for it. Specified treatment: approximately 9-day PBMC culture with coronavirus spike peptide pools or control peptides (ViraFEST assay). The CDR3 runs 13 residues. Germline-derived CDR1 and CDR2 are MNHEY and SMNVEV (reference sequence). Trimming took off 5 bases at V and 5 bases at J, with 12 bases between the two ends. The assay that was used to sequence DNA from cultured CD4+ T cells was the Oncomine TCR Beta short-read assay. MiXCR, run by TCRdb on the PCR reads, gives a single entry per CDR3 protein. Of about 17,000 distinct CDR3 sequences listed, around 28% are singletons.

This receptor was taken from a human donor with COVID-19. V usage is TRBV27 and J usage is TRBJ2-5, with D possibly matching TRBD1 (6 bases). Sequencing was done on a sample of cultured CD4+ T cells from blood. For the CDR3, the DNA is TGTGCCAGCAGTCCTTGGGACACCGAGACCCAGTACTTC. This sequence encodes CASSPWDTETQYF.